This TCR beta chain was found in a study of shared clonotypes between healthy human individuals. The CDR3 has 13 amino acids. Germline loops: CDR1 MNHNY, CDR2 SVGAGI (reference sequence). The V gene lost 0 bases and the J gene lost 5 bases, with 5 bases spanning the gap. TCRdb keeps only in-frame clones here, not all; method: immunoSEQ multiplex PCR. Among some 500,000 clones listed, roughly 95% were seen once. The sequence derives from a woman in her 30s in good health. The sample was naive CD4+ T cells sorted from blood. Subset in this sample: CD45RA+ positively selected. The V gene is TRBV6-6, the J gene TRBJ2-1, with D perhaps TRBD1 or TRBD2 (5 bases each). The CDR3 is CASSYSGDNEQFF. Here the CDR3 DNA reads TGTGCCAGCAGTTACTCGGGGGACAATGAGCAGTTCTTC.